The 20 T cell receptor beta chains presented below share a single source sample, sequenced in a study of blood T cells in healthy people across ages. It was with a sample-barcoded 5' primer and a J-beta primer mix that a second PCR of roughly 6 to 11 cycles was run. TCRdb re-called the 5' RACE reads through MiXCR, storing one row per CDR3 protein. Among 540,000 or so distinct CDR3 sequences listed, roughly 48% were seen once. Sequenced input: blood. The receptors derive from a man at least 80 years old in good health.

Notes on this clonotype: A junction end diverges from the germline sequence, so it may reflect a read error. The chain employs TRBV7-7 and TRBJ2-3; 9 bases line up with TRBD1. Germline values: CDR1 SSHAT, CDR2 FNYEAQ (reference sequence). The CDR3 length is 16 residues. CDR3 coding DNA: TGTGCTAGCAGCCCCCGGACAGGGGCCAGCACAGATACGCAGTATTTT. Translating gives CASSPRTGASTDTQYF.

This clonotype was counted a few times. The rearrangement uses TRBV9 and TRBJ1-4, with D unresolved. The CDR3 spans 14 residues. Between the trimmed V and J ends, which lost 2 bases and 0 bases, there was a span of 5 bases. Germline loops: CDR1 SGDLS, CDR2 YYNGEE. CDR3 in DNA: TGTGCCAGCAGCGTGAGAGCAACTAATGAAAAACTGTTTTTT. Translation gives CASSVRATNEKLFF.

V and J are TRBV5-1 and TRBJ2-7, with 10 bases that match TRBD1. This CDR3 contains 15 residues. V lost 4 bases and J lost 1; bases outside the gene matches: 5. Germline lookup yields CDR1 SGHRS and CDR2 YFSETQ. CDR3 DNA: TGCGCCAGCAGCCCCCGACAGGGGGCTTCCTACGAGCAGTACTTC. Protein: CASSPRQGASYEQYF.

This clonotype turned up a few times. The chain has TRBV7-2 and TRBJ1-2; the D gene is possibly TRBD1 (6 bases). The germline V and J ends were trimmed by 5 bases and 4 bases, with 26 bases remaining between them. The V gene's germline CDR1 is SGHTA and CDR2 FQGNSA. This CDR3 spans 18 amino acids. The CDR3 region is CASSPRLRVRTAIYGYTF. CDR3 in DNA: TGTGCCAGCAGCCCCCGATTACGAGTCCGGACAGCCATCTATGGCTACACCTTC.

The chain has TRBV20-1 and TRBJ2-3, with D perhaps TRBD2 (5 bases). The germline V and J ends were trimmed by 0 bases and 0 bases, with 19 bases remaining between them. CDR3 length: 18 residues. Germline values: CDR1 DFQATT, CDR2 SNEGSKA (reference sequence). CDR3: CSARDLSGPTVSTDTQYF. The CDR3 coding sequence is TGCAGTGCTAGAGATCTGAGCGGCCCGACCGTAAGCACAGATACGCAGTATTTT.

This clonotype has only a few counts. The V and J genes are TRBV5-1 and TRBJ2-7, with 7 bases matching TRBD2. With V trimmed by 0 bases and J by 0 bases, 9 bases remained unmatched. The germline V gene has CDR1 SGHRS and CDR2 YFSETQ. This CDR3 has 17 residues. The CDR3 reads CASSLGVSGPSSYEQYF. CDR3 nucleotide sequence: TGCGCCAGCAGCTTGGGTGTTAGCGGGCCGAGCTCCTACGAGCAGTACTTC.

Notes on this clonotype: A much larger clone lies one base from this, so it may be a read error. The V call is TRBV29-1, the J call TRBJ2-7; a possible D gene is TRBD1 (6 bases). The closer fit of TRBJ2-5 to the DNA end suggests the J call may be wrong. The CDR3 contains 13 residues. CDR1 and CDR2 from the germline V gene are SQVTM and ANQGSEA. CDR3 sequence reads: CSVESGAQATQYF. The CDR3 region has the DNA TGCAGCGTTGAATCAGGGGCCCAAGCGACCCAGTACTTC.

This chain connects TRBV2 to TRBJ2-5; tentative D call: TRBD2 (6 bases). Trimming left V 5 bases short and J 11 bases short, with 9 bases between. From germline, CDR1 is SNHLY and CDR2 FYNNEI. The CDR3 sequence is 10 residues long. The CDR3 region is CASSPGVQYF. The CDR3 DNA reads TGTGCCAGCAGTCCGGGAGTACAGTACTTC.

This chain joins TRBV3-1 and TRBJ2-7; D is unresolved. Per germline, CDR1 LGHDT and CDR2 YNNKEL (reference sequence). With 4 bases removed from V and 0 bases from J, the gap between germline ends came to 10 bases. CDR3 size: 14 residues. The CDR3 region is CASSPPSSSYEQYF. DNA of the CDR3: TGTGCCAGCAGCCCCCCCAGCAGCTCCTACGAGCAGTACTTC.

V is TRBV11-2 and J is TRBJ2-1, with D perhaps TRBD2 (6 bases). This CDR3 comprises 14 residues. The ends were cut back, 2 bases at V and 7 bases at J, with 12 bases in the middle. Germline V lookup: CDR1 SGHAT, CDR2 FQNNGV. CDR3 DNA sequence: TGTGCCAGCAGCTTACGATTCGGGGGTAATGAGCAGTTCTTC. Amino acids: CASSLRFGGNEQFF.

This clonotype appeared a few times. This chain links TRBV4-3 with TRBJ1-4; possible D gene TRBD1, 5 bases. The CDR3 runs 17 residues. Trimming took 0 bases from V and 6 from J, leaving 17 bases between them. In germline, CDR1 is LGHNA, CDR2 YSLEER. The CDR3 sequence: CASSQESLGQGYEKLFF. The CDR3 region has the DNA TGCGCCAGCAGCCAAGAATCTCTAGGGCAGGGATATGAAAAACTGTTTTTT.

Concerning this clonotype itself: At one end, the junction sequence differs from germline, possibly due to a read error. The V and J genes are TRBV12-3 or TRBV12-4 and TRBJ2-6, with a possible D match to TRBD1 (5 bases). This CDR3 region has 13 residues. CDR3 protein: CASSLTGANILTF. CDR3 coding DNA: TGTGCCAGCAGTTTGACTGGGGCCAACATCCTGACTTTC.

This clonotype was recorded once. The rearrangement uses TRBV10-3 and TRBJ2-5, with TRBD2 identical over 8 bases. The J segment lost 0 bases and the V segment lost 0 bases, leaving 9 bases of the junction unmatched. The length of the CDR3 is 18 residues. In germline, CDR1 is ENHRY, CDR2 SYGVKD. Written as DNA, the CDR3 is TGTGCCATCAGTGAGTCCCTCCCAGGCGGGGGGTACCAAGAGACCCAGTACTTC. Amino acid sequence: CAISESLPGGGYQETQYF.

The rearrangement links TRBV7-2 to TRBJ2-5, with TRBD1 identical over 7 bases. This CDR3 spans 14 amino acids. J was trimmed by 5 bases and V by 1 base; bases with no gene match: 4. Germline CDR1 reads SGHTA; CDR2 reads FQGNSA. CDR3 region: CASSLVGGPETQYF. As DNA, the CDR3 is TGTGCCAGCAGCTTAGTAGGGGGCCCTGAGACCCAGTACTTC.

V usage is TRBV14 and J usage is TRBJ2-3, with a weak D call TRBD2 (6 bases). Germline values: CDR1 SGHDN, CDR2 FVKESK. V was trimmed by 4 bases and J by 2 bases, leaving 16 bases between them. The CDR3 is made up of 16 amino acids. The CDR3 spells CASSPLPRGYTDTQYF. In DNA form, the CDR3 reads TGTGCCAGCAGCCCACTACCGCGGGGATACACAGATACGCAGTATTTT.

The V call is TRBV11-2, the J call TRBJ1-6; tentatively, D is TRBD1 (6 bases). The CDR3 is made up of 15 amino acids. V was shortened by 1 base and J by 7 bases, with 11 bases between the two germline ends. From germline, CDR1 is SGHAT and CDR2 FQNNGV. CDR3 sequence reads: CASSLGPGANSPLHF. The DNA of the CDR3 is TGTGCCAGCAGCTTAGGTCCGGGGGCCAATTCACCCCTCCACTTT.

This chain joins TRBV20-1 and TRBJ1-1, with TRBD1 identical over 9 bases. The CDR3 extends over 13 amino acids. Germline CDR1 reads DFQATT; CDR2 reads SNEGSKA (reference sequence). V dropped 2 bases and J dropped 5; count of bases not matched to a gene: 3. CDR3 residues: CSARTGGATEAFF. Here the CDR3 DNA reads TGCAGTGCTAGAACAGGGGGCGCGACTGAAGCTTTCTTT.

This chain links TRBV29-1 with TRBJ2-7, with 7 bases fitting TRBD1. J gave up 2 bases and V 7 bases, and 11 bases lay outside the gene matches. The CDR3 contains 14 residues. Germline V gene lookup returns CDR1 SQVTM and CDR2 ANQGSEA. Here the CDR3 DNA reads TGCAGCGAGATACCGGGACAGAGAGCCTACGAGCAGTACTTC. Protein sequence: CSEIPGQRAYEQYF.

This clonotype was detected only once. J is TRBJ1-6 and V is TRBV6-6; unclear D gene. Trimming cost V 0 bases and J 7 bases, with 7 bases left between them. The CDR3 extends over 14 amino acids. Germline V gives CDR1 MNHNY, CDR2 SVGAGI (reference sequence). The CDR3 DNA follows: TGTGCCAGCAGTTACTCCGGGGAAAATTCACCCCTCCACTTT. Protein sequence: CASSYSGENSPLHF.

The gene calls are TRBV3-1 and TRBJ2-7; D may be TRBD1 or TRBD2 (5 bases each). V was trimmed by 0 bases and J by 3 bases, leaving 15 bases between them. The CDR3 is made up of 16 amino acids. The V gene's germline CDR1 is LGHDT and CDR2 YNNKEL (reference sequence). For the CDR3, the DNA is TGTGCCAGCAGCCAAGACGCCGGGACCAATCTCTACGAGCAGTACTTC. Its translation is CASSQDAGTNLYEQYF.